This TCR beta chain stems from a study of vaccination effects on CD4 cells after COVID-19. For the study at large: Relative to the second dose, post-vaccine samples were obtained a median of 72 days later.

The ViraFEST assay expanded antigen-specific CD4+ T cells with viral peptide pools before sequencing. Isolating CD4+ T cells followed approximately 11 days of culture. As their vaccination, participants received two doses of either BNT162b2 or mRNA-1273. Nucleocapsid antibodies stayed negative before and after vaccination, showing no earlier SARS-CoV-2 infection. Some 2 million PBMC per well were cultured with 7.5 to 10 IU/ml IL-2 and roughly 10 ug/ml peptides. There are 15 residues in the CDR3. Germline-derived CDR1 and CDR2 are SGHTA and FQGTGA. The germline V and J ends were trimmed by 5 bases and 3 bases, with 16 bases remaining between them. The repertoire was sequenced with immunoSEQ multiplex PCR; TCRdb's copy has only in-frame clones and lacks some. The top ten clones hold more than 0.95% of a sample with approximately 74,000 clones, more than 60% of them seen once. Comment on this clone: Its antigen is undetermined.

Study-wide findings and caveats: Convalescent patients in the study were few, and early post-infection timepoints were absent.

Here the sequenced sample was CD4+ T cells from PBMCs cultured with HCoV-OC43 spike peptides, taken after COVID-19 vaccination. As to subset: HCoV-OC43 spike overlapping peptide pool stimulation. The chain is built from TRBV7-3 and TRBJ1-1; no clear D. The origin of this receptor is a human donor who received a COVID-19 vaccine. The CDR3 sequence: CASSRTGPTDTEAFF. The CDR3 nucleotides are TGTGCCAGCAGCCGGACGGGCCCGACGGACACTGAAGCTTTCTTT.